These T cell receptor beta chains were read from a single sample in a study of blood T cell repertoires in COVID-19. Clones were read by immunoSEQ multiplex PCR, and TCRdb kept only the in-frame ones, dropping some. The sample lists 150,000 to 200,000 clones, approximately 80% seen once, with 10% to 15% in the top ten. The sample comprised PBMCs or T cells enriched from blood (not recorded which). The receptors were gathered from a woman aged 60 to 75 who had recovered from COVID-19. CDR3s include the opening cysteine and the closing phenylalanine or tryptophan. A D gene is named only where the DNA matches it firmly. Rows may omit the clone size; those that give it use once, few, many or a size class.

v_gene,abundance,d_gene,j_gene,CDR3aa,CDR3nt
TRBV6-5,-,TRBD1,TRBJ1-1,CASSFIQGATEAFF,TGTGCCAGCAGTTTTATACAGGGGGCGACTGAAGCTTTCTTT
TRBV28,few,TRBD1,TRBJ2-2,CASSLTGGGTGELFF,TGTGCCAGCAGTCTGACAGGGGGGGGCACCGGGGAGCTGTTTTTT
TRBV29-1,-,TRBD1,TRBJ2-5,CSAKQGAGETQYF,TGCAGCGCGAAACAGGGGGCTGGGGAGACCCAGTACTTC
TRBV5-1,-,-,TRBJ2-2,CASSLATGAGELFF,TGCGCCAGCAGCTTGGCCACGGGGGCCGGGGAGCTGTTTTTT
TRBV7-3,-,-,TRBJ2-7,CASSLTSGQGHEQYF,TGTGCCAGCAGCTTAACGTCTGGGCAGGGCCACGAGCAGTACTTC
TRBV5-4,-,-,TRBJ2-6,CASSFRDGANVLTF,TGTGCCAGCAGCTTTCGAGATGGGGCCAACGTCCTGACTTTC
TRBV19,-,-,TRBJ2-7,CASRGERDEQYF,TGTGCCAGTAGGGGGGAGCGGGACGAGCAGTACTTC
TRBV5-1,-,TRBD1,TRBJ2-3,CASSLDRGRIDTQYF,TGCGCCAGCAGCTTGGACAGGGGGCGCATAGATACGCAGTATTTT
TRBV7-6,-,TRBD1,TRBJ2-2,CASSLSQGAGELFF,TGTGCCAGCAGCTTAAGCCAGGGGGCCGGGGAGCTGTTTTTT
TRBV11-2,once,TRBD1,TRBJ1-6,CASSLDPGQKTYNSPLHF,TGTGCCAGCAGCTTAGATCCGGGACAGAAGACCTATAATTCACCCCTCCACTTT
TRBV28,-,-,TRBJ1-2,CASTGIRQDYGYTF,TGTGCCAGCACCGGAATTAGACAGGACTATGGCTACACCTTC
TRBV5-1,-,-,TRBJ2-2,CASSLRRTVTNTGELFF,TGCGCCAGCAGCCTGAGGCGGACAGTGACGAACACCGGGGAGCTGTTTTTT
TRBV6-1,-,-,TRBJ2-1,CASSERPLRGSGPRSYNEQFF,TGTGCCAGCAGTGAAAGGCCCCTCCGAGGGAGCGGGCCTCGCTCCTACAATGAGCAGTTCTTC
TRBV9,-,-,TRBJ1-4,CASSASDGFTNEKLFF,TGTGCCAGCAGCGCCTCCGACGGGTTCACTAATGAAAAACTGTTTTTT
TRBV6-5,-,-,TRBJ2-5,CASRPSANQETQYF,TGTGCCAGCCGGCCCAGCGCTAACCAAGAGACCCAGTACTTC
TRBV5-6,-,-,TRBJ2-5,CASSLLETQYF,TGTGCCAGCAGCTTGCTCGAGACCCAGTACTTC
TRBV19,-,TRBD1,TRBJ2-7,CASSIGPGTATYEQYF,TGTGCCAGTAGTATAGGACCCGGGACAGCGACCTACGAGCAGTACTTC